This T cell receptor beta chain was sequenced for a study of cytomegalovirus exposure and HLA in healthy donors. In the PCR, 60 Vbeta and 13 Jbeta primers were used. Some clones are missing from TCRdb's copy, which holds only in-frame ones; the method was immunoSEQ multiplex PCR. This table holds some 200,000 clones, around 78% found once. Note on this clone: Its cognate antigen is unknown.

Trimming removed 2 bases from V and 7 bases from J; junction bases left unmatched: 6. CDR1 and CDR2 from the germline V gene are ENHRY and SYGVKD. This CDR3 spans 15 amino acids. Whole-study results and caveats: A link between a missense DCLRE1C variant and TCR beta V- and J-gene trimming emerged from a later analysis.

The genes are TRBV10-3 and TRBJ2-2; 8 nucleotides match TRBD1. Sequencing input: PBMCs. The sequence derives from a woman in her 30s in good health and CMV-seropositive. The CDR3 DNA reads as TGTGCCATCAGTGAGGTGACAGGGGAGAACGGGGAGCTGTTTTTT. Translated: CAISEVTGENGELFF.